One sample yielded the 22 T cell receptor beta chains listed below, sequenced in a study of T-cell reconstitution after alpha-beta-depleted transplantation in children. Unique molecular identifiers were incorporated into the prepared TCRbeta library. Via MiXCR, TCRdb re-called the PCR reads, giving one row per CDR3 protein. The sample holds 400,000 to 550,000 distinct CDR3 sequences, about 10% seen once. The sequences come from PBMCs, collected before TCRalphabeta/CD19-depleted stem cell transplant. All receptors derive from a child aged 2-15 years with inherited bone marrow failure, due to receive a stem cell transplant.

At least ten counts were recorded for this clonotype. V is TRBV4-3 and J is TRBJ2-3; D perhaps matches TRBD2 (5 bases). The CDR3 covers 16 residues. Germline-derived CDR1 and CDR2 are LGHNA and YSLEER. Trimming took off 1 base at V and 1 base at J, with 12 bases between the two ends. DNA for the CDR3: TGCGCCAGCAGCCAAGCCCGGACTTGGGGCACAGATACGCAGTATTTT. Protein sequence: CASSQARTWGTDTQYF.

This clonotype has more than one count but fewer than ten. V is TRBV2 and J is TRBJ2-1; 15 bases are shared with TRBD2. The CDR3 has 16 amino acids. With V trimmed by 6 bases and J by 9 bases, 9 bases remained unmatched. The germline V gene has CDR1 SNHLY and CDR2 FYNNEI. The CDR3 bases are TGTGCCAGCAGACTGGGACTAGCGGGAGGTTTTGGTGAGCAGTTCTTC. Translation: CASRLGLAGGFGEQFF.

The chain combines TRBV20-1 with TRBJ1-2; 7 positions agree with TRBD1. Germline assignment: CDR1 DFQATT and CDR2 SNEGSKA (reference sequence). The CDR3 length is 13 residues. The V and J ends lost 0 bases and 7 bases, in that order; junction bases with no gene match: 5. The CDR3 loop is CSARDMPGGGYTF. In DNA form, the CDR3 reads TGCAGTGCTAGAGATATGCCAGGGGGTGGCTACACCTTC.

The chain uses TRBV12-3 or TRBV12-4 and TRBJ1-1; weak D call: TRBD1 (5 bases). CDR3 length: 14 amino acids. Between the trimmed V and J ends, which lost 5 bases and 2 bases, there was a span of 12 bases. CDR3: CASSTGTGNTEAFF. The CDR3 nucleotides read TGTGCCAGCAGTACGGGGACGGGTAACACTGAAGCTTTCTTT.

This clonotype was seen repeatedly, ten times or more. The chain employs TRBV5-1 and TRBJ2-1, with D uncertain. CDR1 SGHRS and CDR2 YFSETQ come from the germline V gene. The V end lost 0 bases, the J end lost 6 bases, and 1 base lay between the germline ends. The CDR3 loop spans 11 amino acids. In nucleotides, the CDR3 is TGCGCCAGCAGCTTGGCCAATGAGCAGTTCTTC. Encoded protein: CASSLANEQFF.

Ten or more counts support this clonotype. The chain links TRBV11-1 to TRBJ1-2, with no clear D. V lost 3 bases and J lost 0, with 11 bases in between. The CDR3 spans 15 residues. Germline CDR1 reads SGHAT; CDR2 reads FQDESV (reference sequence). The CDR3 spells CASSFPEEPNYGYTF. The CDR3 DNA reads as TGTGCCAGCAGCTTTCCCGAGGAACCTAACTATGGCTACACCTTC.

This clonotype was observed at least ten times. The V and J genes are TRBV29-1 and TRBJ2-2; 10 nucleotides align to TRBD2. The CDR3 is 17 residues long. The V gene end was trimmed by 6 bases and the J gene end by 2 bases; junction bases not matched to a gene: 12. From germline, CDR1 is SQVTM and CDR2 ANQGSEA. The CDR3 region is CSVGMVSGRLNTGELFF. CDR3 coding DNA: TGCAGCGTGGGGATGGTTAGCGGGAGGCTAAACACCGGGGAGCTGTTTTTT.

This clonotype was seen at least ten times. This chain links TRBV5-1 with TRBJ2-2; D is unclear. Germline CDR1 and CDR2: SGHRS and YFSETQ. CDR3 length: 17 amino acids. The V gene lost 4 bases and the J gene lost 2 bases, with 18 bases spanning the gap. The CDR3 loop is CASSPFADHFNTGELFF. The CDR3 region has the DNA TGCGCCAGCAGCCCCTTCGCAGACCATTTTAACACCGGGGAGCTGTTTTTT.

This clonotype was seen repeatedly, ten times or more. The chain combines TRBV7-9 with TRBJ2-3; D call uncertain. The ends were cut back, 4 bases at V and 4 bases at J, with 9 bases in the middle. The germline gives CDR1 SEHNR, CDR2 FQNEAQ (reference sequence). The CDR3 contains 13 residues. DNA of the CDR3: TGTGCCAGCAGCTCCGGTATGGCAGATACGCAGTATTTT. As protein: CASSSGMADTQYF. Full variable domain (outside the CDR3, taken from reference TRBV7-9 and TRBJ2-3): DTGVSQNPRHKITKRGQNVTFRCDPISEHNRLYWYRQTLGQGPEFLTYFQNEAQLEKSRLLSDRFSAERPKGSFSTLEIQRTEQGDSAMYLCASSSGMADTQYFGPGTRLTVL.

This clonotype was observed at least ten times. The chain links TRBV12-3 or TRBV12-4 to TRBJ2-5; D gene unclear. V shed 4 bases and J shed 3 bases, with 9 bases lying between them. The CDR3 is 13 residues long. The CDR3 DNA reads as TGTGCCAGCAGTTCCAGCAGCGAAGAGACCCAGTACTTC. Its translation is CASSSSSEETQYF.

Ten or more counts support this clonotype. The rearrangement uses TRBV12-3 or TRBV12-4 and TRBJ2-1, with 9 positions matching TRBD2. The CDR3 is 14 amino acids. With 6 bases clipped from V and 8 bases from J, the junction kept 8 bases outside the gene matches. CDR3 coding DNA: TGTGCCAGCAGAGGACTAGCGCTTAATTATGAGCAGTTCTTC. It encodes CASRGLALNYEQFF.

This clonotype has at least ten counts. The CDR3 nucleotides are TGTGCCAGCAGCCTGGGACTGAACAATGAGCAGTTCTTC. Its protein is CASSLGLNNEQFF. This chain joins TRBV7-6 and TRBJ2-1; D might be TRBD2 (6 bases). The CDR3 is 13 amino acids. The germline V and J ends were trimmed by 5 bases and 5 bases, with 10 bases remaining between them. Germline lookup yields CDR1 SGHVS and CDR2 FNYEAQ.

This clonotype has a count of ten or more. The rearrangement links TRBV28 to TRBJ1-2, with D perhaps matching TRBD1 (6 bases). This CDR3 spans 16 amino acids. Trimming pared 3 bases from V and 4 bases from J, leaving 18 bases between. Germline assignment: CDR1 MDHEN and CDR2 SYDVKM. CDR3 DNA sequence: TGTGCCAGCAGTTTGACGAACGGACAGAAGCTCTATGGCTACACCTTC. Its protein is CASSLTNGQKLYGYTF.

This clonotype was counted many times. CDR3 coding DNA: TGCGCCAGCAGCTTGGAGCTAGCGGGAGAGTTCTTC. This codes for CASSLELAGEFF. The chain recombines TRBV5-1 with TRBJ2-1, with TRBD2 matching 10 bases. With V trimmed by 0 bases and J by 14 bases, 2 bases remained unmatched. Germline V gene sequence: CDR1 SGHRS, CDR2 YFSETQ. The CDR3 spans 12 residues.

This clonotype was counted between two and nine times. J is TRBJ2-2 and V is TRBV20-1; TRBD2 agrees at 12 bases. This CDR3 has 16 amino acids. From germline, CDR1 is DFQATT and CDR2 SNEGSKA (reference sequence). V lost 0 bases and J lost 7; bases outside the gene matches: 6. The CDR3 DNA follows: TGCAGTGCTAGAGAACTAGCGGGAGGACCCAGCGGGGAGCTGTTTTTT. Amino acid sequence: CSARELAGGPSGELFF.

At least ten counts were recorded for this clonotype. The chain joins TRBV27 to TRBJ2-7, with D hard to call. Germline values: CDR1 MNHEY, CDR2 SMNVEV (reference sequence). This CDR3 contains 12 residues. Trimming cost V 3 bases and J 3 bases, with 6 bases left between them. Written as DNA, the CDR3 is TGTGCCAGCAGTTTGTACGGCTACGAGCAGTACTTC. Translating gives CASSLYGYEQYF.

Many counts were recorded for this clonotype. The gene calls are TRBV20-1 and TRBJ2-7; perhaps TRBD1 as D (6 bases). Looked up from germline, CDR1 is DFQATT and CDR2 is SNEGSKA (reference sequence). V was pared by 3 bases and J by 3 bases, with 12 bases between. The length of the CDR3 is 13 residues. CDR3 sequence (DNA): TGCAGTGCTAGTCCCGGGACAATCTACGAGCAGTACTTC. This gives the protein CSASPGTIYEQYF.

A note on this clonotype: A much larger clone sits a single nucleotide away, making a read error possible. CDR3 nucleotide sequence: TGTACCAGCAGTTTAATGGTAGCGCGCACGAGCACAGATACGCAGTATTTT. This encodes CTSSLMVARTSTDTQYF. The chain combines TRBV6-2 or TRBV6-3 with TRBJ2-3; TRBD2 might be the D (5 bases). Per the germline V gene, CDR1 is MNHEY and CDR2 is SVGEGT. The length of the CDR3 is 17 residues.

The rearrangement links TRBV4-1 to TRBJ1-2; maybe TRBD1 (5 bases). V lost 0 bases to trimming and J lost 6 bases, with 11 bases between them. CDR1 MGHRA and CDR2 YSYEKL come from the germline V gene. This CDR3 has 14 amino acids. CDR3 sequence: CASSQERGSDGYTF. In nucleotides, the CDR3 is TGCGCCAGCAGCCAAGAACGGGGCTCTGATGGCTACACCTTC.

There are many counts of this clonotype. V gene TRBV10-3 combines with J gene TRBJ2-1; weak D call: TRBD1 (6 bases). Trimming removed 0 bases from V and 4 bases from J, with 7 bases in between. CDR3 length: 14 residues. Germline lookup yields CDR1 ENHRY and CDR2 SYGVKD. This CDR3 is CAISESGQYNEQFF. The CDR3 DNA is TGTGCCATCAGTGAGTCGGGACAATACAATGAGCAGTTCTTC.

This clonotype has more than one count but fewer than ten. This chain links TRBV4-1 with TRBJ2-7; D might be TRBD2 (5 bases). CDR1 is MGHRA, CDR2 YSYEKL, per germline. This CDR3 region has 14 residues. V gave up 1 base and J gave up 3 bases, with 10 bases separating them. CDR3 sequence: CASSQVVGSYEQYF. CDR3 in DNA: TGCGCCAGCAGCCAAGTCGTGGGGAGCTACGAGCAGTACTTC.

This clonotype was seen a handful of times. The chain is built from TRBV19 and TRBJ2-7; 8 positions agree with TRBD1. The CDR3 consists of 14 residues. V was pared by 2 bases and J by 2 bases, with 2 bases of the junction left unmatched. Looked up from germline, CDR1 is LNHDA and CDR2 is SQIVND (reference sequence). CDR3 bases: TGTGCCAGTAGTATACTGGACAGGGCCTACGAGCAGTACTTC. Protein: CASSILDRAYEQYF.